This T cell receptor (beta chain) stems from a study of shared clonotypes between healthy human individuals (dated by TCRdb to 2018 to 2020). With respect to the entire study: Two women and a few men aged 18 to 49 years were included in the cohort. For each donor, CD4 naive and CD4 memory were each run on three plates, CD8 naive on two plates, and CD8 memory on one plate. To estimate repertoire size and how much clonotypes are shared between individuals, the study performed deep sequencing of blood TCR repertoires from a few healthy adults. Libraries were prepared and TCR repertoires were sequenced by different laboratories using diverse techniques, in order to increase sequencing depth and limit assay-specific biases. Each donor's leukapheresis produced roughly between roughly 0.9 and 8.9 billion PBMCs. The research as a whole found: Compared with non-shared clonotypes, the clonotypes found in all four sorted-subset donors had higher generation probabilities. Rarefaction of sorted-subset datasets indicated incomplete sequencing despite the large sequencing depth. About 4.5% of naive CD4, 3.5% of naive CD8, 2% to 2.5% of memory CD4, and 0.4% of memory CD8 clonotypes were shared across several donors. Larger estimated clonotype richness was generally found for naive subsets than for memory subsets. Sampling was restricted to blood, and TCR repertoires in tissues likely differ from the TCR repertoires found in blood. Because the study included a small number of donors, the genetic and exposure-history diversity represented was limited. Based on pairwise subsampling, the degree of clonotype sharing among donors was expected to be affected by sequencing depth.

As to this clone: What this receptor recognizes is not known. No much larger clone is present one base from it, and per-base qualities are unavailable.

The donors were healthy, HIV-negative adults who had no recently reported acute infections or vaccinations. All donors were Caucasian adults living in Nashville, Tennessee, USA. CD4+ T cells were enriched through magnetic negative selection, after which naive cells were positively selected on CD45RA and the remaining negative fraction served as the memory subset. Blood was collected by leukapheresis, and PBMCs were isolated by Ficoll-Histopaque density gradient centrifugation and then cryopreserved in liquid nitrogen vapor phase. Analytical flow cytometry was used to check the purity and quantity of each magnetically sorted T cell population. Genomic DNA was isolated from each sorted fraction and quantified by UV absorbance on a Nanodrop 2000c. TCR CDR3 regions were amplified from genomic DNA by multiplex PCR using the deep immunoSEQ assay. Extracted genomic DNA from each cell subset was distributed evenly across all wells of several immunoSEQ 96-well plates, and each plate was treated as a replicate. For sorted subsets, approximately 200 ng of genomic DNA, equivalent to 25,000 to 35,000 T cell genomes, went into each replicate PCR. The purified libraries were quantified using a Qubit 3.0 fluorometer, sized with a Bioanalyzer 2100, and then quantified again using the KAPA Library Quantification kit. Every immunoSEQ 96-well plate was sequenced on a dedicated single-read 150-cycle Illumina NextSeq 550 flow cell. The paper's processing steps were these. The immunoSEQ output contained only junctional sequences without quality scores, so filtering could not match that applied to full-length reads. To assign V/J genes and CDR3, sequences were annotated using PyIR, a Python wrapper for IgBLAST v1.9, with IMGT germline references. Reads with weak V/J assignments (E-value above 1e-6), missing CDR3, stop codons, out-of-frame junctions, or ambiguous translated residues were removed. A V3J clonotype was defined by an identical inferred V gene, J gene, and CDR3 amino acid sequence. To compute the percentage overlap between repertoires, the number of shared unique clonotypes was divided by the size of the smaller repertoire. Richness of each repertoire was evaluated using RTK rarefaction, the Chao1 estimator, and Recon v2.1 estimates of unobserved clonotypes. OLGA was used to compute generation probabilities for all TCRbeta clonotypes that the gDNA method yielded from a handful of donors. The source is immuneACCESS, and TCRdb retained only in-frame sequences with V and J called. Part of the clones is not carried over; for the studies checked, unresolved V genes explain less than half of this, and the remainder is unexplained. The D gene and trimming were derived from the DNA, and the V and J assignments and clone size from that table. Counted in this sample were approximately 530,000 clones; approximately 94% of them appeared once. The biggest ten clones account for nearly 0.065% of the sample.

The sequenced sample was naive CD4+ T cells sorted from blood. Read against the paper, the sample's cell subset or site label means: CD45RA+ positively selected. This TCR was sampled from a woman aged 25 to 39 in good health.

The DNA is TGTGCCAGCACCAAAACAGGGGAGGGCGGCTACACCTTC. It is translated as CASTKTGEGGYTF. The rearrangement combines TRBV6-5 with TRBJ1-2; the central 7 bases match TRBD1. At the junction V is shortened by 7 bases and J by 8 bases; bases outside the gene matches: 10. In the germline V gene, CDR1 corresponds to MNHEY and CDR2 to SVGAGI. Spanning cysteine to phenylalanine, the CDR3 consists of 13 amino acids. The read is trimmed to its CDR3 DNA, 39 bases read in frame from base 1.